This T cell receptor beta chain comes out of a study of blood T cell repertoires in COVID-19. Study background: The samples span acute and convalescent COVID-19 from the United States, Italy and Spain.

Original processing notes: Scientists estimated how many nucleated cells there were by amplifying reference gene primers. Using immunoSEQ multiplex PCR, the repertoire was profiled, and TCRdb retains in-frame clones only, with some absent. V and J calls and clone size are as listed in that table; D and trimming were resolved from the DNA. The sample lists around 220,000 clones, around nine tenths occurring once. Details on this clone: The conserved final phenylalanine or tryptophan is absent from the CDR3, which likely points to a read error. It is unclear where the CDR3 begins or ends on the DNA, so no DNA is shown, and the CDR3 is as TCRdb lists it.

Sequences were obtained from peripheral blood. This sequence originates from a man in his late teens or twenties with active or convalescent COVID-19.

The CDR3 loop is CASSYILAGGLSA. V gene TRBV2 combines with J gene TRBJ2-7; the table gives TRBD2 as D, unverified against the DNA. Inclusive of both ends, the CDR3 amounts to 13 amino acids. CDR1 is SNHLY and CDR2 is FYNNEI in the germline V gene.